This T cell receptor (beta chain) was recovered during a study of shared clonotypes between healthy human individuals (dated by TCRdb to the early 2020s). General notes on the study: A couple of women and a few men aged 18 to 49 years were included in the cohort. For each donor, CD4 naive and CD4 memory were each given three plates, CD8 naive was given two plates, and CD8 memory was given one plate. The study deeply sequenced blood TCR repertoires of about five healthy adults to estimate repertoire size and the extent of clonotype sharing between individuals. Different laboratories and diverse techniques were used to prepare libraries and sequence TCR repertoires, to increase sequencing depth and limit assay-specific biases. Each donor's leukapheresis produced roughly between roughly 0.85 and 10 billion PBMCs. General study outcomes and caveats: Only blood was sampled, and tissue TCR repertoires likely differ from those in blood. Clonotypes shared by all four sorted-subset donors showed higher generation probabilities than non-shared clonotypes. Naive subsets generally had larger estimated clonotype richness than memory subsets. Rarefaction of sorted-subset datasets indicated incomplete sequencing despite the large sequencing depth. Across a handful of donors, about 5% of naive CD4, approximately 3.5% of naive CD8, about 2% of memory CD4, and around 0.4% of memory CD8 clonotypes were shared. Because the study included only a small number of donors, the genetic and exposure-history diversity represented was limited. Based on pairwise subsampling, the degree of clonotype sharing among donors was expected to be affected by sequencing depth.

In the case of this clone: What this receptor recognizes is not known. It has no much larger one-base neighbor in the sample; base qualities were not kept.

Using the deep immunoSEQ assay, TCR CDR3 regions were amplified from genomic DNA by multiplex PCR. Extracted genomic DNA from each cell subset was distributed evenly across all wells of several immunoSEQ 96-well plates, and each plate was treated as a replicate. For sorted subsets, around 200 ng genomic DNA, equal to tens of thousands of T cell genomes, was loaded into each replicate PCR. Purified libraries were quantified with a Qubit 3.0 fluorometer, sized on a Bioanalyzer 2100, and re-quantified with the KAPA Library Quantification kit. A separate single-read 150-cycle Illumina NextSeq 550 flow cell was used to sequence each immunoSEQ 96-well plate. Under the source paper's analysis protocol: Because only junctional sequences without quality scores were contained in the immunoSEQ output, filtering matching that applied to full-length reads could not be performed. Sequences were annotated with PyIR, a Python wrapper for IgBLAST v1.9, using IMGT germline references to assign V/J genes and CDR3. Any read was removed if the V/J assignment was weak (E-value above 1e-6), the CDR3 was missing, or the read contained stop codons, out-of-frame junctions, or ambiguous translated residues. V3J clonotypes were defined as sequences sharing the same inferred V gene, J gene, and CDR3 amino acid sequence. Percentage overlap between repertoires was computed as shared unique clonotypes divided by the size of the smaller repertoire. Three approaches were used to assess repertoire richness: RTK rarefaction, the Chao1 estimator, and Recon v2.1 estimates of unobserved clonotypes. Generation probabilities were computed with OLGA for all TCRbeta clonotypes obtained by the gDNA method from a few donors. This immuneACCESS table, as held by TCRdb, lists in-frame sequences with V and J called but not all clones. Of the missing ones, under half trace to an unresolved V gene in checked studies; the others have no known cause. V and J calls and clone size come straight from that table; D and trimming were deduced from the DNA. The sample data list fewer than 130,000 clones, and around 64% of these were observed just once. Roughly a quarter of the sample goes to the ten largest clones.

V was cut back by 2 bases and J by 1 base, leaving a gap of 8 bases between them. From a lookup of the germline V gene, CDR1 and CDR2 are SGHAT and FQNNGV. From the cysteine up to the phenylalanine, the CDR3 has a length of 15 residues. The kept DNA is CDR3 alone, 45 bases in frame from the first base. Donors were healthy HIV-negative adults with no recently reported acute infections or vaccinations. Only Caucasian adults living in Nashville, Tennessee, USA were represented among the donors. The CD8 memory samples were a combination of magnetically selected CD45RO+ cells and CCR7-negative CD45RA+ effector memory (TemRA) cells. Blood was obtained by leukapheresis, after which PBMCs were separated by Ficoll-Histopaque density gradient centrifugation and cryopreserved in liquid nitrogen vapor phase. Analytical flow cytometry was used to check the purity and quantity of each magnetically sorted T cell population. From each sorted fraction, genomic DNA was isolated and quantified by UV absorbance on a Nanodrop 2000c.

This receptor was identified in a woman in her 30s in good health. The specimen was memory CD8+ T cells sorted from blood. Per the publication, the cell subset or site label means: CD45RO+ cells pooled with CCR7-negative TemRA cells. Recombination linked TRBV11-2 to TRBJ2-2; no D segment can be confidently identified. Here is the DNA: TGTGCCAGCAGCTTATGGATCCTGAACACCGGGGAGCTGTTTTTT. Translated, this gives CASSLWILNTGELFF.